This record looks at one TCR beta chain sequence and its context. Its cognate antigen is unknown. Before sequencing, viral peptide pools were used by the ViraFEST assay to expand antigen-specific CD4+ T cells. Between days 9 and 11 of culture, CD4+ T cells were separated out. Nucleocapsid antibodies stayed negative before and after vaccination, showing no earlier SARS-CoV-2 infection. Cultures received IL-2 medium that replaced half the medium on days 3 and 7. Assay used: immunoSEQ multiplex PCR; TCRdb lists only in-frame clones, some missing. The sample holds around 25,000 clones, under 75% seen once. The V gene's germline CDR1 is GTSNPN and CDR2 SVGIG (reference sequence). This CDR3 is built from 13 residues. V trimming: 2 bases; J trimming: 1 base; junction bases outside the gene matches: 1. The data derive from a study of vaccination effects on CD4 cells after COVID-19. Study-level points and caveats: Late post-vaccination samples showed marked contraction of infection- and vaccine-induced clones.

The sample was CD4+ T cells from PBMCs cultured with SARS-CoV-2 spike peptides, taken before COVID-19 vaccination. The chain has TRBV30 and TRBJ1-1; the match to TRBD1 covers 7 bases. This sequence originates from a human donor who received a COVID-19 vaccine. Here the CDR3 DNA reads TGTGCCTGGAGTAGGACAGGGAACACTGAAGCTTTCTTT. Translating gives CAWSRTGNTEAFF.